This is a list of T cell receptor beta chains from one sample in a study of blood T cell repertoires in COVID-19. The table came from immunoSEQ multiplex PCR; TCRdb's copy has only in-frame clones and leaves some out. Altogether approximately 240,000 clones are present, more than 65% being singletons, with the ten largest covering 3% to 4%. What was sequenced was peripheral blood. The origin of the receptors is a woman in her 40s with active or convalescent COVID-19. CDR3s include the opening cysteine and the closing phenylalanine or tryptophan. Fields, in order: V gene, J gene, clone size, CDR3 protein. Where a row states a size, it is once, few, many or the class of an expanded clone; other rows omit it.

>TRBV27|TRBJ1-1|NA
CASSLSGAVNTEAFF
>TRBV10-1|TRBJ1-5|few
CASSGQVNQPQHF
>TRBV28|TRBJ1-6|NA
CASSLPPRTVGGSPLHF
>TRBV6-5|TRBJ2-7|once
CASSYSTAGASYEQYF
>TRBV9|TRBJ1-1|NA
CASSATGNTEAFF
>TRBV7-3|TRBJ1-1|NA
CASSSFARTEAFF
>TRBV7-8|TRBJ1-1|NA
CASSFSETGKMNTEAFF
>TRBV18|TRBJ1-2|once
CASSPPGQGGYGYTF
>TRBV9|TRBJ1-1|once
CASNRQGGTEAFF
>TRBV13|TRBJ1-1|NA
CASSLTEAFF
>TRBV6-5|TRBJ2-1|NA
CASREGASSYNEQFF
>TRBV6-1|TRBJ1-1|NA
CASSDRGKGTEAFF
>TRBV9|TRBJ1-3|NA
CASSDRWGAGNTIYF
>TRBV5-1|TRBJ2-3|NA
CASSRWTSGGDTQYF
>TRBV4-1|TRBJ2-2|NA
CASSQDRVNTGELFF
>TRBV7-3|TRBJ1-1|few
CASSPQGGNTEAFF
>TRBV28|TRBJ1-6|once
CASSLTGVNSPLHF
>TRBV13|TRBJ2-1|once
CASSFPAAGDYNEQFF
>TRBV15|TRBJ2-1|many
CATSRDFGVDRGRSLDEQFF
>TRBV2|TRBJ1-5|few
CASKIYREGQPQHF
>TRBV6-6|TRBJ2-7|NA
CASSPGLIKSEQYF
>TRBV19|TRBJ1-6|NA
CASSPPEGPLHF
>TRBV28|TRBJ1-5|few
CASSIGTGSQPQHF
>TRBV5-5|TRBJ2-3|NA
CASQDSRGLLDTQYF
>TRBV5-1|TRBJ2-1|NA
CASSPGLSSSYNEQFF
>TRBV5-1|TRBJ2-1|NA
CASSLGTGWDEQFF
>TRBV5-1|TRBJ1-2|NA
CASSLAGEVYGYTF
>TRBV11-3|TRBJ2-1|once
CASSFRGGENEQFF
>TRBV18|TRBJ1-4|few
CASSNRQDNEKLFF
>TRBV6-5|TRBJ1-2|once
CASSYSTGTYGYTF
>TRBV6-5|TRBJ2-4|NA
CASWGGSGQNIQYF
>TRBV28|TRBJ2-3|NA
CASTLGGARTDTQYF
>TRBV3-1/TRBV3-2|TRBJ2-2|NA
CASSQASWTSGGSSGELFF
>TRBV30|TRBJ1-2|NA
CAWRSGGAQYGYTF
>TRBV7-9|TRBJ1-1|NA
CASSLGGGGAEAFF
>TRBV19|TRBJ1-5|NA
CASASGQGNQPQHF
>TRBV5-6|TRBJ2-1|NA
CASSLQGSSYNEQFF
>TRBV7-2|TRBJ1-4|NA
CASSLTQGGNEKLFF
>TRBV10-3|TRBJ1-6|NA
CAISALGTGGDNSPLHF
>TRBV20-1|TRBJ1-1|once
CSASTGTISGTEAFF
>TRBV12-5|TRBJ1-5|once
CASSGGAGQPQHF
>TRBV15|TRBJ2-5|NA
CATSSPGKGRETQYF
>TRBV9|TRBJ1-6|NA
CASSVGPRESPLHF
>TRBV3-1/TRBV3-2|TRBJ1-4|NA
CASSRDSLRSNEKLFF
>TRBV28|TRBJ2-7|few
CATKSLASYEQYF
>TRBV19|TRBJ1-2|NA
CASTPGLSYGYTF
>TRBV7-6|TRBJ2-7|NA
CASSLVGGPRREQYF
>TRBV5-1|TRBJ1-4|NA
CASSLEGQTNEKLFF
>TRBV7-2|TRBJ1-5|NA
CASSLEIGVDQPQHF
>TRBV21-1|TRBJ2-4|NA
CASSRRTGARAKNIQYF
>TRBV5-1|TRBJ2-5|NA
CASSLPEGQETQYF
>TRBV6-1|TRBJ1-2|many
CASSEERTDTAKTF
>TRBV2|TRBJ1-2|NA
CASSEQGTSHGYTF
>TRBV6-5|TRBJ1-5|NA
CASSVTGGGQPQHF
>TRBV3-1/TRBV3-2|TRBJ1-3|NA
CASCTGTGEAVGGNTIYF
>TRBV7-9|TRBJ2-3|NA
CASSIPVGRDTQYF
>TRBV28|TRBJ2-3|NA
CASRRDNTDTQYF
>TRBV27|TRBJ1-4|NA
CAAGGRGETKLFF
>TRBV12-3/TRBV12-4|TRBJ2-3|once
CASNRGFGDTQYF